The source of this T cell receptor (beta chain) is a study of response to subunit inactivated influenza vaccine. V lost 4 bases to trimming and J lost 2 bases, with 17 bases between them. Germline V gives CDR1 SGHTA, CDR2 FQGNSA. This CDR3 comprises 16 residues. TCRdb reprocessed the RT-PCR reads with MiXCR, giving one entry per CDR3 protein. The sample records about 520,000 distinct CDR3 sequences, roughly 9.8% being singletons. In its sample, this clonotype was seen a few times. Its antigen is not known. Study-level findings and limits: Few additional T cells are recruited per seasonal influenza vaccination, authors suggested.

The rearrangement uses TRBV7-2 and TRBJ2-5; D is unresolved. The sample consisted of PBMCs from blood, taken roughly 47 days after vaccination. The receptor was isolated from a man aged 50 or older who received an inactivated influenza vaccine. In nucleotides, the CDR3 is TGTGCCAGCAGCTCGACTCCTTGGAATCTGCAAGAGACCCAGTACTTC. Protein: CASSSTPWNLQETQYF.